This is a list of T cell receptor beta chains from one sample in a study of cytomegalovirus exposure and HLA in healthy donors. Data came from immunoSEQ multiplex PCR; TCRdb stores just in-frame clones and leaves some out. The table records over 250,000 clones, 86% of them present only once. The sequencing sample was made of PBMCs. All receptors derive from a middle-aged man in good health and CMV-seropositive. Each CDR3 is given with its conserved first and last residue. D genes are given only for firm matches. For some rows the clone size is stated as once, few or many, or as a class when expanded; others skip it.

j_call cdr3_length v_call d_call clone_size cdr3_nt cdr3_aa
TRBJ2-7 13 TRBV27 NA NA TGTGCCAGCACCACAGGGGGGGCCTCCGAGCAGTACTTC CASTTGGASEQYF
TRBJ2-1 16 TRBV7-2 TRBD2 once TGTGCCAGCAGCTTAAACGCGCTAGCGGGAGTCAATGAGCAGTTCTTC CASSLNALAGVNEQFF
TRBJ2-6 17 TRBV30 TRBD1 NA TGTGCCTGGAGTGTGGGGACAGTGAGCTCTGGGGCCAACGTCCTGACTTTC CAWSVGTVSSGANVLTF
TRBJ2-1 16 TRBV5-8 TRBD1 NA TGTGCCAGCAGCTTGGCGGGGGCGACAGGGGGCCATGAGCAGTTCTTC CASSLAGATGGHEQFF
TRBJ2-7 14 TRBV4-2 NA NA TGTGCCAGCAGCCCAAAGGGGACTGCCTACGAGCAGTACTTC CASSPKGTAYEQYF
TRBJ2-1 16 TRBV27 NA NA TGTGCCAGCAGTCCCAACAGGGTTACGGGCTACAATGAGCAGTTCTTC CASSPNRVTGYNEQFF
TRBJ2-7 12 TRBV28 TRBD1 NA TGTGCCAGCAGCGGGACAGACTACGAGCAGTACTTC CASSGTDYEQYF
TRBJ1-5 14 TRBV7-9 NA NA TGTGCCAGCAGCAATTGGGAGGGAGATCAGCCCCAGCATTTT CASSNWEGDQPQHF
TRBJ2-7 16 TRBV10-3 TRBD1 once TGTGCCATCAGTCCCTATAAGGGACAGGGGACGTACGAGCAGTACTTC CAISPYKGQGTYEQYF
TRBJ2-2 14 TRBV7-7 NA NA TGTGCTAGCAGCTTAAGATGGGAGTCCGGGGAGCTGTTTTTT CASSLRWESGELFF
TRBJ1-2 14 TRBV28 TRBD1 NA TGTGCCAGCAGTGTAGACAGGGGCTGGTATGGCTACACCTTC CASSVDRGWYGYTF
TRBJ2-7 14 TRBV28 TRBD1 NA TGTGCCAGCAAAACAGGGGGCGGATATTACGAGCAGTACTTC CASKTGGGYYEQYF
TRBJ2-5 15 TRBV5-1 TRBD1 NA TGCGCCAGCAGCTTGGGGGACAGGGTAGGAGAGACCCAGTACTTC CASSLGDRVGETQYF
TRBJ2-3 14 TRBV9 NA NA TGTGCCAGCAGCGTAGGGGCCCAGACAGATACGCAGTATTTT CASSVGAQTDTQYF
TRBJ1-1 15 TRBV7-6 NA NA TGTGCCAGCAGCCCAAACGGGGGGGCGGGCACTGAAGCTTTCTTT CASSPNGGAGTEAFF
TRBJ1-5 15 TRBV6-6 NA NA TGTGCCAGCAGTTACTTTACGGGGCGGAGGGGGCCCCAGCATTTT CASSYFTGRRGPQHF
TRBJ1-1 13 TRBV29-1 TRBD1 NA TGCAGCGTAGCACAGGGGGCGACCACTGAAGCTTTCTTT CSVAQGATTEAFF
TRBJ1-5 13 TRBV27 NA NA TGTGCCAGCAGTCGATACAGGGATCAGCCCCAGCATTTT CASSRYRDQPQHF
TRBJ1-5 16 TRBV7-8 NA NA TGTGCCAGCAGCTCCGGGAAGGGCGTGAGCAATCAGCCCCAGCATTTT CASSSGKGVSNQPQHF
TRBJ2-1 12 TRBV19 TRBD2 NA TGTGCCAGTAAGCGGGGCTACAATGAGCAGTTCTTC CASKRGYNEQFF
TRBJ2-7 13 TRBV7-3 NA NA TGTGCCAGCAGCTTAGGAGGTGACTACGAGCAGTACTTC CASSLGGDYEQYF
TRBJ2-1 14 TRBV29-1 TRBD2 NA TGCAGCGTTGATTGGGAGGGATCCTACAATGAGCAGTTCTTC CSVDWEGSYNEQFF
TRBJ2-7 13 TRBV7-9 NA NA TGTGCCAGCAGCCCGACAGCCACCTACGAGCAGTACTTC CASSPTATYEQYF
TRBJ1-2 14 TRBV7-9 TRBD1 NA TGTGCCAGCAGCTTAGGGACAGGGAACTATGGCTACACCTTC CASSLGTGNYGYTF
TRBJ2-3 11 TRBV20-1 NA NA TGCAGTGCTTTAACTCCAGATACGCAGTATTTT CSALTPDTQYF
TRBJ1-5 19 TRBV7-8 TRBD1 NA TGTGCCAGCAGCTTAGTTCGTTACAGGGGGGAATATAGCAATCAGCCCCAGCATTTT CASSLVRYRGEYSNQPQHF
TRBJ2-1 17 TRBV2 TRBD1 NA TGTGCCAGCAGTGGAGGGCGGGCACAGGGGTTCGACAATGAGCAGTTCTTC CASSGGRAQGFDNEQFF
TRBJ2-7 18 TRBV27 TRBD2 NA TGTGCCAGCAGTTTAAGGGGACTAGCGGGAGTCCGCTCCTACGAGCAGTACTTC CASSLRGLAGVRSYEQYF
TRBJ1-2 15 TRBV5-6 NA NA TGTGCCAGCAGCCCATCCTTCGGTTGGGCCTATGGCTACACCTTC CASSPSFGWAYGYTF
TRBJ2-7 13 TRBV5-1 NA once TGCGCCAGCAGCTTTTCCCCCCCCGGGGAGCAGTACTTC CASSFSPPGEQYF
TRBJ2-1 15 TRBV19 TRBD1 NA TGTGCCAGTAGGAGAGGGACAGGGGCCAACAATGAGCAGTTCTTC CASRRGTGANNEQFF
TRBJ2-1 17 TRBV5-1 TRBD2 once TGCGCCAGCAGCTTGGAATATCGGACTAGCGGGAGCAATGAGCAGTTCTTC CASSLEYRTSGSNEQFF
TRBJ2-2 17 TRBV9 TRBD2 NA TGTGCCAGCAGCGATAAAACTAGCGGGGCGAACACCGGGGAGCTGTTTTTT CASSDKTSGANTGELFF
TRBJ1-1 16 TRBV15 TRBD1 few TGTGCCACCAGCAGAGATAGAGGACAGGGGAAGACTGAAGCTTTCTTT CATSRDRGQGKTEAFF
TRBJ2-7 14 TRBV5-1 TRBD2 NA TGCGCCAGCAGCAGTAGCGGGCTCCACTACGAGCAGTACTTC CASSSSGLHYEQYF
TRBJ1-6 16 TRBV25-1 NA NA TGTGCCAGCAGTGACCGACAGAGCTCCTATAATTCACCCCTCCACTTT CASSDRQSSYNSPLHF
TRBJ1-3 15 TRBV6-5 TRBD1 NA TGTGCCAGCAGTGTACAGGGGGTCTCTGGAAACACCATATATTTT CASSVQGVSGNTIYF